This T cell receptor (beta chain) emerged from a study of cytotoxic CD8 clonotypes in ibrutinib-treated CLL. Study conclusions and caveats: In sustained-remission versus progressing patients, sampling times differed.

The protocol was immunoSEQ multiplex PCR, while the TCRdb copy is restricted to in-frame clones and leaves out a portion. In the table there are approximately 70,000 clones, approximately 90% of which are singletons. With 2 bases removed from V and 3 bases from J, the gap between germline ends came to 14 bases. CDR1 is LNHDA, CDR2 SQIVND, per germline (reference sequence). The CDR3 has 15 amino acids. With regard to this clone: Its target is unknown.

The TCR originated in a human donor with chronic lymphocytic leukemia. The chain couples TRBV19 to TRBJ2-7; D uncertain. Sequencing used PBMCs, obtained after 12 months of ibrutinib treatment. The CDR3 DNA is TGTGCCAGTAGTATATCCCTAGATAAGGGCTACGAGCAGTACTTC. Protein: CASSISLDKGYEQYF.